This T cell receptor (beta chain) stems from a study of T-cell reconstitution after alpha-beta-depleted transplantation in children. General observations from the study: The study traced high day-60 TCRbeta diversity in some patients to surviving recipient T cells and thymic progenitors. Expanded graft clones numbering several hundred reportedly gave rise to alpha-beta T cells about two months after transplant. At one year after transplant, newly produced T cells mostly accounted for T-cell counts and diversity.

This clonotype was counted between two and nine times. Its specificity is not known. Trimming stripped 4 bases from V and 2 bases from J, with 10 bases between. This CDR3 contains 13 residues. CDR1 SQVTM and CDR2 ANQGSEA come from the germline V gene. Construction of the TCRbeta library involved unique molecular identifiers. TCRdb passed the PCR reads through MiXCR, listing each CDR3 protein once. The table records roughly 82,000 distinct CDR3 sequences, approximately 14% of them present only once. Sequenced material: PBMCs, mostly from graft donor cells, taken 180 days after TCRalphabeta/CD19-depleted stem cell transplant. The origin of this receptor is a male patient under 10 years old who had a stem cell transplant for acute lymphoblastic leukemia, so the T cells may come from the graft donor. The gene calls are TRBV29-1 and TRBJ2-3; TRBD2 might be the D (5 bases). DNA of the CDR3: TGCAGCGTTGGACTACCTCCCACAGATACGCAGTATTTT. It translates to CSVGLPPTDTQYF.